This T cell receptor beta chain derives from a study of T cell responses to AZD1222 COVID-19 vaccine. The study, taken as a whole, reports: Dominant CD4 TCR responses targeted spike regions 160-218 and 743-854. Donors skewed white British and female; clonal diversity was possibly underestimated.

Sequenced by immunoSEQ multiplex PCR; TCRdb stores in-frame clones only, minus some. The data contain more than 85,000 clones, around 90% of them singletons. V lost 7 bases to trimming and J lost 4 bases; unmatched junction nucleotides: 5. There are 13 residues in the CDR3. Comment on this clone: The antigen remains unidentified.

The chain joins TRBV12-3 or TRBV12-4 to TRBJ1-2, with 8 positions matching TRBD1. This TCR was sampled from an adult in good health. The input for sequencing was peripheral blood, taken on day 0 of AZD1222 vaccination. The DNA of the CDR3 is TGTGCCAGCACAGGGGGCCGTGGCTATGGCTACACCTTC. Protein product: CASTGGRGYGYTF.